Each of the 21 T cell receptor beta chains below was sequenced from the same sample in a study of CD8 T cells in ankylosing spondylitis. TCRdb redid the calling of the 5' RACE reads with MiXCR, one entry per CDR3 protein. The repertoire holds about 64,000 distinct CDR3 sequences, roughly 6.1% seen once, with roughly 5% in the top ten. The sequenced sample consisted of synovial fluid, either unsorted or a sorted T cell fraction (not recorded which). These receptors came from a male donor with ankylosing spondylitis.

The chain is built from TRBV6-5 and TRBJ2-2, with D unresolved. Germline V CDR1 and CDR2: MNHEY, SVGAGI. There are 18 residues in the CDR3. V was pared by 2 bases and J by 1 base, with 17 bases between. DNA of the CDR3: TGTGCCAGCAGTTACAGCCCCTTAGGGATACTGAACACCGGGGAGCTGTTTTTT. It is translated as CASSYSPLGILNTGELFF.

In its sample, this clonotype was seen a few times. This chain connects TRBV4-3 to TRBJ2-3, with D possibly being TRBD1 or TRBD2 (5 bases each). Germline CDR1 is LGHNA and CDR2 is YSLEER. Trimming took off 3 bases at V and 2 bases at J, with 21 bases between the two ends. This CDR3 has 18 residues. CDR3 sequence (DNA): TGCGCCAGCAGCCACAGGGTCTCTAGCCCCATCCACACAGATACGCAGTATTTT. Amino acid sequence: CASSHRVSSPIHTDTQYF.

J is TRBJ1-6 and V is TRBV5-1, with 8 bases lining up with TRBD1. J was trimmed by 7 bases and V by 0 bases; bases with no gene match: 6. This CDR3 comprises 16 residues. The germline gives CDR1 SGHRS, CDR2 YFSETQ. CDR3 nucleotides: TGCGCCAGCAGCTTGGACGGGTCAGGGGGCAATTCACCCCTCCACTTT. This translates into CASSLDGSGGNSPLHF.

This clonotype has ten or more counts. The chain carries TRBV28 and TRBJ2-7; 9 positions agree with TRBD1. The CDR3 has 14 residues. After removal of 8 bases from V and 3 bases from J, the junction contained 8 bases not matched to a gene. CDR1 is MDHEN, CDR2 SYDVKM, per germline. The CDR3 nucleotides read TGTGCCAGCGTATCACAGGGGGCAGTCTACGAGCAGTACTTC. It is translated as CASVSQGAVYEQYF.

The chain combines TRBV11-3 with TRBJ1-2, with 7 bases lining up with TRBD1. V was pared by 5 bases and J by 8 bases, with 11 bases of the junction left unmatched. Germline V lookup: CDR1 SGHNT, CDR2 YENEEA. CDR3 size: 14 residues. CDR3 region: CASSPGQGVEGYTF. The CDR3 DNA follows: TGTGCCAGCAGCCCCGGGCAGGGGGTTGAGGGCTACACCTTC.

This clonotype was seen ten or more times. The chain joins TRBV10-3 to TRBJ1-2; D possibly corresponds to TRBD1 (5 bases). Germline CDR1 reads ENHRY; CDR2 reads SYGVKD. This CDR3 is 13 amino acids long. Trimming stripped 4 bases from V and 4 bases from J, with 10 bases between. CDR3 sequence: CAISVSDSYGYTF. The CDR3 bases are TGTGCCATCAGTGTATCCGACAGCTATGGCTACACCTTC.

The rearrangement links TRBV7-3 to TRBJ2-5, with no clear D. The CDR3 loop spans 13 amino acids. V was trimmed by 2 bases and J by 7 bases, leaving 11 bases between them. The germline V gene encodes CDR1 SGHTA and CDR2 FQGTGA. The CDR3, as DNA: TGTGCCAGCAGCTTAGCGCCTACCGGGACCCAGTACTTC. Translation: CASSLAPTGTQYF. The full variable domain, with the rest looked up from reference TRBV7-3 and TRBJ2-5, is GAGVSQTPSNKVTEKGKYVELRCDPISGHTALYWYRQSLGQGPEFLIYFQGTGAADDSGLPNDRFFAVRPEGSVSTLKIQRTERGDSAVYLCASSLAPTGTQYFGPGTRLLVL.

This clonotype was detected ten times or more. V gene TRBV4-1 combines with J gene TRBJ2-1, with TRBD2 identical over 7 bases. This CDR3 has 20 residues. Germline assignment: CDR1 MGHRA and CDR2 YSYEKL. The V gene end was trimmed by 6 bases and the J gene end by 0 bases; junction bases not matched to a gene: 20. The CDR3 bases are TGCGCCAGCAGTCTCAAGTGGGACTACCCCGAGGGGAGCTCCTACAATGAGCAGTTCTTC. Protein sequence: CASSLKWDYPEGSSYNEQFF.

This clonotype appeared many times. The rearrangement joins TRBV5-1 to TRBJ1-2; 8 bases are a match to TRBD1. V shed 1 base and J 2 bases; nucleotides not matched to a gene: 4. The CDR3 runs to 15 residues. CDR1 is SGHRS, CDR2 YFSETQ, per germline. The CDR3 here is CASSLYSGGNYGYTF. The CDR3 DNA reads as TGCGCCAGCAGCTTGTATTCAGGGGGCAACTATGGCTACACCTTC.

This clonotype has at least ten counts. This chain uses TRBV7-8 with TRBJ2-1; D uncertain. V was pared by 5 bases and J by 0 bases, with 14 bases between. CDR1 and CDR2 from the germline V gene are SGHVS and FQNEAQ. The CDR3 sequence is 16 residues long. The CDR3 reads CASSLRLEISYNEQFF. The CDR3, as DNA: TGTGCCAGCAGCCTCCGACTGGAAATCTCCTACAATGAGCAGTTCTTC.

This clonotype was picked up one time. The rearrangement uses TRBV19 and TRBJ1-3; D not certain. The ends were cut back, 6 bases at V and 0 bases at J, with 18 bases in the middle. In germline, CDR1 is LNHDA, CDR2 SQIVND (reference sequence). This CDR3 is 17 amino acids long. CDR3 residues: CASRADSAASSGNTIYF. CDR3 bases: TGTGCCAGTAGGGCAGATTCTGCAGCGAGCTCTGGAAACACCATATATTTT.

The gene calls are TRBV7-2 and TRBJ2-7; the D call may be TRBD1 or TRBD2 (7 bases each). The CDR3 contains 16 residues. Germline loops: CDR1 SGHTA, CDR2 FQGNSA. Between the trimmed V and J ends, which lost 1 base and 0 bases, there was a span of 13 bases. The CDR3 DNA sequence: TGTGCCAGCAGCTTAGAGGGGGCTAGCGGCTCCTACGAGCAGTACTTC. This gives the protein CASSLEGASGSYEQYF.

This clonotype has just one count. The genes are TRBV11-1 and TRBJ1-6; D might be TRBD1 (5 bases). Between the trimmed V and J ends, which lost 10 bases and 7 bases, there was a span of 11 bases. Germline-derived CDR1 and CDR2 are SGHAT and FQDESV (reference sequence). The CDR3 is 12 residues long. CDR3 in amino acids: CAIGTENSPLHF. The CDR3, as DNA: TGTGCCATCGGGACCGAGAATTCACCCCTCCACTTT.

This clonotype was observed many times. V gene TRBV25-1 combines with J gene TRBJ2-1, with 11 bases aligning to TRBD1. The CDR3 extends over 14 amino acids. Germline-derived CDR1 and CDR2 are MGHDK and SYGVNS. The V segment lost 6 bases and the J segment 7 bases; nucleotides outside the gene matches: 5. The CDR3 region is CASRGTGGRNEQFF. DNA of the CDR3: TGTGCCAGCAGGGGGACAGGGGGTAGGAATGAGCAGTTCTTC.

This clonotype occurred many times. The chain uses TRBV28 and TRBJ2-5, with a weak D call TRBD2 (6 bases). The CDR3 length is 12 residues. CDR1 is MDHEN, CDR2 SYDVKM, per germline. V lost 5 bases, J lost 5 bases, and 9 bases lay in between. The CDR3 DNA reads TGTGCCAGCAGTCGGGACTTGGAGACCCAGTACTTC. Protein: CASSRDLETQYF.

This clonotype appeared a few times. The genes are TRBV4-3 and TRBJ1-1; D may be TRBD1 (5 bases). The CDR3 runs 14 residues. Germline V gene data show CDR1 as LGHNA and CDR2 as YSLEER. V shed 2 bases and J shed 4 bases, with 11 bases lying between them. The CDR3 is CASSQPGRGTEAFF. The CDR3, as DNA: TGCGCCAGCAGCCAACCCGGGAGGGGCACTGAAGCTTTCTTT.

The chain combines TRBV7-2 with TRBJ2-7; D remains ambiguous. Germline lookup yields CDR1 SGHTA and CDR2 FQGNSA. V lost 2 bases and J 5 bases, leaving 10 bases between the germline ends. The CDR3 runs 13 residues. The CDR3 DNA follows: TGTGCCAGCAGCTTAAATAGGGTCAACGAGCAGTACTTC. Residues: CASSLNRVNEQYF.

This clonotype came up many times. This chain uses TRBV6-2 or TRBV6-3 with TRBJ2-1; D perhaps matches TRBD2 (6 bases). Between the trimmed V and J ends, which lost 2 bases and 16 bases, there was a span of 21 bases. Per the germline V gene, CDR1 is MNHEY and CDR2 is SVGEGT. CDR3 length: 14 amino acids. In DNA form, the CDR3 reads TGTGCCAGCAGTTACACGGGACTGGCAGTGTTGTCTTTCTTC. Its protein is CASSYTGLAVLSFF.

The chain is built from TRBV6-2 or TRBV6-3 and TRBJ2-7; tentative D call: TRBD2 (6 bases). Trimming shortened V by 4 bases and J by 0 bases, and 19 bases separated the two germline ends. CDR1 and CDR2 (germline): MNHEY, SVGEGT. The CDR3 extends over 17 amino acids. The CDR3 sequence: CASSFNEKGLFSYEQYF. The CDR3 DNA reads as TGTGCCAGCAGTTTCAACGAAAAGGGACTGTTCTCCTACGAGCAGTACTTC.

The genes are TRBV6-5 and TRBJ2-7, with D perhaps TRBD2 (6 bases). This CDR3 has 14 amino acids. V lost 2 bases to trimming and J lost 5 bases, with 13 bases between them. Germline CDR1 MNHEY, CDR2 SVGAGI. CDR3 residues: CASSYGGIEDEQYF. CDR3 nucleotides: TGTGCCAGCAGTTACGGGGGGATCGAGGACGAGCAGTACTTC.

The chain is built from TRBV20-1 and TRBJ2-7; D is ambiguous. The V end was cut by 8 bases, the J end by 0 bases, with 11 bases between. The CDR3 is 12 amino acids. Germline V gene data show CDR1 as DFQATT and CDR2 as SNEGSKA (reference sequence). CDR3 in DNA: TGCAGTACGGGTCTGAGCTCCTACGAGCAGTACTTC. It encodes CSTGLSSYEQYF.